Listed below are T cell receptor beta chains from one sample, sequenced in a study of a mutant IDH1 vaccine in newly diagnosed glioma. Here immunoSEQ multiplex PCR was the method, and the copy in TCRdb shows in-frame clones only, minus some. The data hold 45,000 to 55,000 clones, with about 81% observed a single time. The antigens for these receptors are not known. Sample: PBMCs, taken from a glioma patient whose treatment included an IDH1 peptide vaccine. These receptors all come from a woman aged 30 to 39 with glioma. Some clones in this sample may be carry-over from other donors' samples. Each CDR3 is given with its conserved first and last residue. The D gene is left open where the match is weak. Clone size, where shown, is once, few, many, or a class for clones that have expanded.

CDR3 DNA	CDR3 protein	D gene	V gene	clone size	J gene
TGTGCCAGCAGCCAGCCGGGAGCGCCCCATGAGCAGTTCTTC	CASSQPGAPHEQFF	NA	TRBV12-1	once	TRBJ2-1
TGCGCCAGCAGCCATCAACAGGGGTTGGAAACTGAAGCTTTCTTT	CASSHQQGLETEAFF	TRBD1	TRBV4-3	NA	TRBJ1-1
TGTGCCAGCCTCAGGGACAGGGAAGACTCTGGGGCCAACGTCCTGACTTTC	CASLRDREDSGANVLTF	TRBD1	TRBV11-3	NA	TRBJ2-6
TGTGCCAGCTGCGTCCCAGGAGAGACCCAGTACTTC	CASCVPGETQYF	NA	TRBV27	NA	TRBJ2-5
TGTGCCAGCAGCTTCTCCTACGGGAGTGGGTACGAGCAGTACTTC	CASSFSYGSGYEQYF	NA	TRBV7-9	NA	TRBJ2-7
TGTGCCAGCAGCCCTACGGAAAACGGCAATCAGCCCCAGCATTTT	CASSPTENGNQPQHF	NA	TRBV7-8	few	TRBJ1-5
TGTGCCAGCAGAAAGGACTCTCGCGAGCAGTACTTC	CASRKDSREQYF	NA	TRBV5-4	NA	TRBJ2-7
TGCAGCGTCAGGGGGACGCCTTATCTAGCCAAAAACATTCAGTACTTC	CSVRGTPYLAKNIQYF	TRBD1	TRBV29-1	few	TRBJ2-4
TGCGCCAGCAGCTTAGAGGGTGAGCAGTTCTTC	CASSLEGEQFF	NA	TRBV5-1	NA	TRBJ2-1
TGTGCCAGCAGCGTCGACCTCAATGAGCAGTTCTTC	CASSVDLNEQFF	NA	TRBV9	NA	TRBJ2-1
TGTGCCAGCAGTGAATTCTTGACAGGGGAAGGAAACTATGGCTACACCTTC	CASSEFLTGEGNYGYTF	TRBD1	TRBV2	NA	TRBJ1-2
TGTGCCAGCAGCCAACTGACTCCGGGACAGGGGAAGAACACTGAAGCTTTCTTT	CASSQLTPGQGKNTEAFF	TRBD1	TRBV14	NA	TRBJ1-1
TGTGCCAGCAGCTCCCCGACTAGCGGGAAACGCGAGCAGTTCTTC	CASSSPTSGKREQFF	TRBD2	TRBV13	NA	TRBJ2-1
TGCAGCGTTGTACTAGCGGGAGGGATCACAGATACGCAGTATTTT	CSVVLAGGITDTQYF	TRBD2	TRBV29-1	NA	TRBJ2-3
TGTGCCAGTGGCCATTCGGTGGGACCTAACTATGGCTACACCTTC	CASGHSVGPNYGYTF	NA	TRBV19	NA	TRBJ1-2
TGTGCCATCGGTGCGGGGCAGGCGGTGGACGAAAAACTGTTTTTT	CAIGAGQAVDEKLFF	NA	TRBV10-3	few	TRBJ1-4
TGTGCCAGCAGGAATAGTAGGGCTCCCTACGAGCAGTACTTC	CASRNSRAPYEQYF	NA	TRBV6-1	NA	TRBJ2-7
TGTGCCAGCAGCAAAGCGCAAAGGGCAGGGGGTACCTACGAGCAGTACTTC	CASSKAQRAGGTYEQYF	NA	TRBV21-1	NA	TRBJ2-7
TGTGCCACCCGACTGTCCACAGATACGCAGTATTTT	CATRLSTDTQYF	NA	TRBV15	NA	TRBJ2-3
TGTGCCAGCAGCCCGGCCCGCGGCAAGGGCACAGATACGCAGTATTTT	CASSPARGKGTDTQYF	NA	TRBV9	NA	TRBJ2-3
TGTGCCATCAGTGATCGGACAGTTGAAGCTTTCTTT	CAISDRTVEAFF	NA	TRBV10-3	NA	TRBJ1-1
TGTGCCAGCAGCCCTCCGGGGACAGGAGTGAACTATGGCTACACCTTC	CASSPPGTGVNYGYTF	TRBD1	TRBV7-8	once	TRBJ1-2
TGTGCCTGGAGTCGTACCGGGACAGACACTGAAGCTTTCTTT	CAWSRTGTDTEAFF	TRBD1	TRBV30	NA	TRBJ1-1
TGTGCCTGGAGTAGGGGACCGGGGGCTAATGAAAAACTGTTTTTT	CAWSRGPGANEKLFF	NA	TRBV30	NA	TRBJ1-4
TGTGCCAGTAGTATAGATCTAGCGGGACTAGCGGGGGGCCTCAATGAGCAGTTCTTC	CASSIDLAGLAGGLNEQFF	TRBD2	TRBV19	once	TRBJ2-1
TGTGCCAGCAGCGTAGGGGGGACCCCAGGTAGCTACACCTTC	CASSVGGTPGSYTF	NA	TRBV9	NA	TRBJ1-2
TGCGCCAGCAGCCAAGAAGGGGGCAGTGAAAAACTGTTTTTT	CASSQEGGSEKLFF	TRBD1	TRBV4-1	NA	TRBJ1-4
TGTGCCAGCAGGAATACAGGGCTAAACTATGGCTACACCTTC	CASRNTGLNYGYTF	NA	TRBV27	NA	TRBJ1-2
TGTGCCAGTAGTAGCCGGACAGGGGGGAAGAACACTGAAGCTTTCTTT	CASSSRTGGKNTEAFF	TRBD1	TRBV19	once	TRBJ1-1
TGCAGCGTAGGGGGGGGGACCCAGTACTTC	CSVGGGTQYF	NA	TRBV29-1	NA	TRBJ2-5
TGTGCCAGCAGCCTCCACCTTGAGGAGCAGTACTTC	CASSLHLEEQYF	NA	TRBV5-6	NA	TRBJ2-7
TGTGCCAGCAGCTTGGGCACTTATGAAGCTTTCTTT	CASSLGTYEAFF	NA	TRBV5-6	few	TRBJ1-1
TGTGCCAGCAGTTTATCAGGGGGCGACCCCTACGAGCAGTACTTC	CASSLSGGDPYEQYF	TRBD1	TRBV27	NA	TRBJ2-7
TGTGCCAGCAGTTCCGGGACTAACACAGATACGCAGTATTTT	CASSSGTNTDTQYF	TRBD2	TRBV5-6	NA	TRBJ2-3
TGTGCCAGTAGTACCCCCCGCGGGACGAACACCGGGGAGCTGTTTTTT	CASSTPRGTNTGELFF	NA	TRBV19	once	TRBJ2-2
TGTGCCAGCAGCCCTCGCCGGGGGAACACTGAAGCTTTCTTT	CASSPRRGNTEAFF	NA	TRBV7-2	NA	TRBJ1-1
TGTGCCAGCAGCTTAGAACAGCGGGAGACAGATACGCAGTATTTT	CASSLEQRETDTQYF	TRBD2	TRBV11-2	once	TRBJ2-3
TGTGCCAGCAGGTTACAGGGCTACGAGCAGTACTTC	CASRLQGYEQYF	NA	TRBV6-6	NA	TRBJ2-7
TGCAGCGTTGTCCCACAGGAGGGAGGGGAGCTGTTTTTT	CSVVPQEGGELFF	NA	TRBV29-1	NA	TRBJ2-2
TGCAGCGGTGATTTGAACACTGAAGCTTTCTTT	CSGDLNTEAFF	NA	TRBV29-1	NA	TRBJ1-1
TGTGCCAGCTCACGTAGGGACGACCAAGAGACCCAGTACTTC	CASSRRDDQETQYF	NA	TRBV18	NA	TRBJ2-5
TGTGCCAGCAGTGACGGCGTCTACGAGCAGTACTTC	CASSDGVYEQYF	NA	TRBV6-1	NA	TRBJ2-7
TGTGCCTGGAGAGTGGGCAGGGGGCCCACCTATGGCTACACCTTC	CAWRVGRGPTYGYTF	TRBD1	TRBV30	NA	TRBJ1-2
TGTGCCAGCAGTGGCGGGAGGGCCAGGGAGACCCAGTACTTC	CASSGGRARETQYF	TRBD2	TRBV28	NA	TRBJ2-5
TGTGCCAGCAGCTTAGCGTACGATGGCCAGCCCCAGCATTTT	CASSLAYDGQPQHF	NA	TRBV7-9	NA	TRBJ1-5
TGTGCCAGCAGTCCAGGTTGGTACGAGCAGTACTTC	CASSPGWYEQYF	NA	TRBV27	NA	TRBJ2-7
TGTGCCAGCAGCCAAGGGGGGGTGCACTACTACGAGCAGTACTTC	CASSQGGVHYYEQYF	NA	TRBV14	NA	TRBJ2-7
TGTGCCAGCAGCTTGTCGGCATATGAGCAGTTCTTC	CASSLSAYEQFF	NA	TRBV5-6	NA	TRBJ2-1
TGTGCCAGCAGTTACGCCCCCTCATCAGGGGAGCAGTACTTC	CASSYAPSSGEQYF	NA	TRBV6-6	NA	TRBJ2-7
TGTGCTAGTGGCTACGGGACAGAGTATGGCTACACCTTC	CASGYGTEYGYTF	TRBD1	TRBV12-5	NA	TRBJ1-2
TGTGCCAGCAGTGCATCCCCTCTAGCGGGAGGTGCCTACGAGCAGTACTTC	CASSASPLAGGAYEQYF	TRBD2	TRBV27	NA	TRBJ2-7
TGTGCCATCTCCGAACGGGACCCGACGGGCTATGAGCAGTTCTTC	CAISERDPTGYEQFF	NA	TRBV10-3	NA	TRBJ2-1
TGTGCCAGCAGCTTGGGCCTCTATACCTACGAGCAGTACTTC	CASSLGLYTYEQYF	NA	TRBV5-4	once	TRBJ2-7
TGTGCCAGCAGTTTTAGCGGGAGGGGACTTGAGCAGTTCTTC	CASSFSGRGLEQFF	TRBD2	TRBV6-5	NA	TRBJ2-1